This T cell receptor (beta chain) was captured by sequencing in a study of blood T cell repertoires in COVID-19. Background on the study: The United States, Italy and Spain supplied acute and convalescent COVID-19 samples. Sources were T cells, B-cell-depleted T cells, or PBMCs; the material itself was cDNA or gDNA.

CDR3 length equals 14 residues. Germline V gives CDR1 SGHRS, CDR2 YFSETQ. V shed 4 bases and J shed 5 bases, with 15 bases lying between them. Original processing notes: It was from reference gene primer amplification that nucleated cell counts were estimated. Sequenced by immunoSEQ multiplex PCR; TCRdb stores in-frame clones only, minus some. Clonal size and the V and J genes are those of that table, whereas D and trimming came from the DNA. This repertoire shows some 190,000 clones, 84% found once; its top ten account for approximately 5.1%. Sequencing was carried out using peripheral blood. This TCR derives from a woman between 65 and 79 years old with active or convalescent COVID-19. The gene calls are TRBV5-1 and TRBJ1-1; D uncertain. Here the CDR3 DNA reads TGCGCCAGCAGCCCCCGCGCGGCAGCGACTGAAGCTTTCTTT. Translating gives CASSPRAAATEAFF.